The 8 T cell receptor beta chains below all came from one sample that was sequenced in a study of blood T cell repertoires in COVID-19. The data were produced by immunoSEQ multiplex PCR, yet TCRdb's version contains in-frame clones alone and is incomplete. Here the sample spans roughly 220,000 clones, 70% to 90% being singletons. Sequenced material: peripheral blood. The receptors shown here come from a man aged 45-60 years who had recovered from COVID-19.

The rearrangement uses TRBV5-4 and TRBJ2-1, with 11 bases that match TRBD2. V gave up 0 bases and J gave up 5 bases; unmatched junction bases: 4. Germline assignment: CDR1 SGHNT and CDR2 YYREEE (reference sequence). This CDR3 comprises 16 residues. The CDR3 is CASSLATGLADNEQFF. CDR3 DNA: TGTGCCAGCAGCTTGGCCACGGGACTAGCGGACAATGAGCAGTTCTTC. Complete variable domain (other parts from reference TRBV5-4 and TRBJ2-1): ETGVTQSPTHLIKTRGQQVTLRCSSQSGHNTVSWYQQALGQGPQFIFQYYREEENGRGNFPPRFSGLQFPNYSSELNVNALELDDSALYLCASSLATGLADNEQFFGPGTRLTVL.

CDR3 region: CASNDSPTVELFF. Written as DNA, the CDR3 is TGTGCCAGTAACGATTCACCCACGGTCGAGCTGTTTTTT. The V call is TRBV19, the J call TRBJ2-2; D unclear. CDR3 length: 13 amino acids. Germline V CDR1 and CDR2: LNHDA, SQIVND (reference sequence). V dropped 7 bases and J dropped 11 bases, with 17 bases sitting between them.

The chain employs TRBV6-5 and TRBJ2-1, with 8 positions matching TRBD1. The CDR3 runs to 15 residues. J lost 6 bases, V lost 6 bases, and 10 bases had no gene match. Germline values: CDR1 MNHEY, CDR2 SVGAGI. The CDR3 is CASRTDRGKANEQFF. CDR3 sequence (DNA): TGTGCCAGCAGGACCGACAGGGGAAAGGCCAATGAGCAGTTCTTC.

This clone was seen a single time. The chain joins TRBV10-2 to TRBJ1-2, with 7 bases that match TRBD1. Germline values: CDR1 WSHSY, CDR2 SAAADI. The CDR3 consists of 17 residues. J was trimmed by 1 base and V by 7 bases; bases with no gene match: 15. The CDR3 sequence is CASTPRGTAPNNYGYTF. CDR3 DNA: TGCGCCAGCACCCCCCGGGGGACAGCCCCCAATAACTATGGCTACACCTTC.

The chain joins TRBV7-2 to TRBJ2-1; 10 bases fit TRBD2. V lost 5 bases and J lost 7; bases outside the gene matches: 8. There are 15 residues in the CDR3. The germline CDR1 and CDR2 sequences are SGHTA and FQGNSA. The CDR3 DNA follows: TGTGCCAGCAGCGCTCTAGCGGGAGTATTAAATGAGCAGTTCTTC. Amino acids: CASSALAGVLNEQFF. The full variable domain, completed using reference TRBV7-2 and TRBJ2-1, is GAGVSQSPSNKVTEKGKDVELRCDPISGHTALYWYRQSLGQGLEFLIYFQGNSAPDKSGLPSDRFSAERTGGSVSTLTIQRTQQEDSAVYLCASSALAGVLNEQFFGPGTRLTVL.

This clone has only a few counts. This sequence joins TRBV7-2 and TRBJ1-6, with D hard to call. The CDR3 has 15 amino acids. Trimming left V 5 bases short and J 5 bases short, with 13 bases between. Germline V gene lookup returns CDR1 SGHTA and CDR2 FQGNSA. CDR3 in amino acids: CASSRREDNNSPLHF. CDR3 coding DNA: TGTGCCAGCAGCCGCCGCGAAGATAATAATTCACCCCTCCACTTT.

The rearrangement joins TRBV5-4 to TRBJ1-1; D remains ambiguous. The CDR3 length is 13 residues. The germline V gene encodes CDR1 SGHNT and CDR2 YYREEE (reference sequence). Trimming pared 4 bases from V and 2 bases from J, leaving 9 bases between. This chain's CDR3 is CASSARGNTEAFF. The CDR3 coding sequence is TGTGCCAGCAGCGCCCGGGGAAACACTGAAGCTTTCTTT.

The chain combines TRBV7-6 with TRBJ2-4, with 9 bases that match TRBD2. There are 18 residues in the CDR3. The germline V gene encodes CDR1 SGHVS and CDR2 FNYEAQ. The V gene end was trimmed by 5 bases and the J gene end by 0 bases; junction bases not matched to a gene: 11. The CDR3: CASSPSRAGGLAKNIQYF. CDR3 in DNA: TGTGCCAGCAGCCCGAGTCGAGCGGGAGGCCTAGCCAAAAACATTCAGTACTTC.